This record covers a single T cell receptor (beta chain). TCRdb's table, derived via immunoSEQ multiplex PCR, lists solely in-frame clones and lacks some. The sample contains some 45,000 clones, roughly 90% of which appear only once. This specimen belongs to a study of blood T cell repertoires in COVID-19. Losses at the gene ends were 2 bases for V and 3 bases for J; bases not matched to a gene: 13. This CDR3 contains 18 residues. Sequencing input: peripheral blood. The chain combines TRBV23-1 with TRBJ2-1; 7 bases agree with TRBD2. TRBV23-1 has ORF status, its function being uncertain. This sequence was found in a human donor in a cohort sampled during active COVID-19. The CDR3 is CASSQTRRKERDYNEQFF. The CDR3 DNA follows: TGCGCCAGCAGTCAAACCCGAAGGAAAGAGCGGGACTACAATGAGCAGTTCTTC.